The 21 T cell receptor beta chains reported below all come from one sample, sequenced in a study of T cells in Graves' hyperthyroidism and ophthalmopathy. Amplified regions were TCR beta CDR3 sequences from RNA transcripts. RT-PCR in the first round (using the HTBI primer set) targeted the TCR CDR3. TCRdb re-derived calls from the multiplex PCR reads in MiXCR, one entry per CDR3 protein. The sample carries 450,000 to 650,000 distinct CDR3 sequences, 20% recorded once. What was sequenced was blood. These receptors came from a man between 18 and 35 years old with Graves' hyperthyroidism.

In its sample, this clonotype was seen many times. One end of the junction is discordant with germline, which a read error may explain. The V gene is TRBV11-2, the J gene TRBJ2-7; 8 bases match TRBD1. CDR3 length: 13 amino acids. Germline lookup yields CDR1 SGHAT and CDR2 FQNNGV. The CDR3 nucleotides read TGTGCCAGCAGTTTAGACAGGGGCTACGAGCAGTACTTC. Its translation: CASSLDRGYEQYF.

The rearrangement uses TRBV12-3 or TRBV12-4 and TRBJ1-1, with D possibly TRBD1 on 5 matching bases. The length of the CDR3 is 15 residues. Trimming took off 5 bases at V and 4 bases at J, with 17 bases between the two ends. This CDR3 reads CASSPHQQGITEAFF. CDR3 nucleotide sequence: TGTGCCAGCAGTCCTCACCAGCAGGGAATCACTGAAGCTTTCTTT.

Many counts were recorded for this clonotype. This CDR3 reads CASSLGGLNTYEQYF. CDR3 in DNA: TGTGCCAGCAGCTTAGGGGGACTGAACACCTACGAGCAGTACTTC. The genes are TRBV13 and TRBJ2-7; D may be TRBD2 (6 bases). V was pared by 0 bases and J by 2 bases, with 11 bases between. Germline V CDR1 and CDR2: PRHDT, FYEKMQ (reference sequence). The CDR3 consists of 15 residues.

A few counts support this clonotype. The chain uses TRBV4-1 and TRBJ1-2; TRBD1 matches at 7 bases. Germline trimming cut 4 bases from V and 1 base from J; bases unmatched to any gene: 6. This CDR3 is built from 15 residues. Germline V gene sequence: CDR1 MGHRA, CDR2 YSYEKL. CDR3 sequence: CASSPGTALNYGYTF. Here the CDR3 DNA reads TGCGCCAGCAGCCCGGGGACAGCTCTTAACTATGGCTACACCTTC.

This clonotype has at least ten counts. The DNA of the CDR3 is TGTGCCACCTCCCAGGGTGTCCCTCCCTACGAGCAGTACTTC. This codes for CATSQGVPPYEQYF. The chain has TRBV6-7 and TRBJ2-7, with D perhaps TRBD1 (5 bases). TRBV6-7 is assigned to the ORF class and has an uncertain function. The CDR3 is 14 amino acids. Trimming removed 10 bases from V and 2 bases from J, with 18 bases in between.

This clonotype was seen many times. The chain couples TRBV28 to TRBJ1-2; TRBD1 matches 7 bases. CDR1 is MDHEN, CDR2 SYDVKM, per germline. The CDR3 covers 15 residues. V gave up 5 bases and J gave up 0 bases; unmatched junction bases: 6. In nucleotides, the CDR3 is TGTGCCAGCAGTGGGAGGGGGACAGCTAACTATGGCTACACCTTC. Its protein product is CASSGRGTANYGYTF.

This clonotype was seen at least ten times. This chain links TRBV15 with TRBJ1-5; 8 bases are a match to TRBD1. Trimming took 3 bases from V and 4 from J; bases not matched to a gene: 14. Germline CDR1 LNHNV, CDR2 YYDKDF (reference sequence). The CDR3 extends over 18 amino acids. The CDR3 coding sequence is TGTGCCACCAGCAGCTTTACACACCGGACAGGGATAAATCAGCCCCAGCATTTT. Amino acid sequence: CATSSFTHRTGINQPQHF.

This clonotype was found many times. The chain has TRBV12-3 or TRBV12-4 and TRBJ1-1; 7 nucleotides line up with TRBD1. CDR3 length: 15 amino acids. With 4 bases clipped from V and 5 bases from J, the junction kept 10 bases outside the gene matches. The CDR3 DNA reads TGTGCCAGCAGTTCGTATAGGGCACAGGGGACTGAAGCTTTCTTT. It encodes CASSSYRAQGTEAFF.

This clonotype was picked up many times. The chain links TRBV28 to TRBJ1-1, with D perhaps TRBD1 (5 bases). CDR1 MDHEN and CDR2 SYDVKM come from the germline V gene. Trimming removed 8 bases from V and 2 bases from J, with 24 bases in between. The CDR3 sequence is 17 residues long. CDR3 coding DNA: TGTGCCAGCCTCTCGTGGGGCCCGGGAGGGGCAAACACTGAAGCTTTCTTT. Amino acid sequence: CASLSWGPGGANTEAFF.

This clonotype has a count of ten or more. The chain is built from TRBV12-3 or TRBV12-4 and TRBJ2-5, with D unclear. The CDR3 has 12 amino acids. V was cut by 6 bases and J by 4 bases, with 9 bases left in between. The CDR3: CASSEESETQYF. As DNA, the CDR3 is TGTGCCAGCAGCGAGGAATCAGAGACCCAGTACTTC.

This clonotype has ten or more counts. This chain links TRBV28 with TRBJ2-5; the D is unclear. V lost 6 bases, J lost 1 base, and 15 bases lay in between. Germline lookup yields CDR1 MDHEN and CDR2 SYDVKM. The CDR3 has 15 amino acids. The CDR3 here is CASSRPGFRQETQYF. In DNA form, the CDR3 reads TGTGCCAGCAGCCGCCCCGGTTTTCGCCAAGAGACCCAGTACTTC.

This clonotype showed up many times. The V gene is TRBV7-2, the J gene TRBJ1-1, with D unresolved. From germline, CDR1 is SGHTA and CDR2 FQGNSA. V was shortened by 2 bases and J by 0 bases, with 7 bases between the two germline ends. The CDR3 sequence is 14 residues long. The CDR3 sequence: CASSLSQMNTEAFF. For the CDR3, the DNA is TGTGCCAGCAGCTTAAGCCAAATGAACACTGAAGCTTTCTTT.

The J gene is TRBJ1-1, the V gene TRBV11-3; a weak D match, TRBD1 (5 bases). This CDR3 is 15 amino acids long. Per the germline V gene, CDR1 is SGHNT and CDR2 is YENEEA. V lost 5 bases, J lost 4 bases, and 17 bases lay in between. This chain's CDR3 is CASSEAGQSGTEAFF. The CDR3 coding sequence is TGTGCCAGCAGCGAGGCGGGGCAATCGGGCACTGAAGCTTTCTTT.

There are many counts of this clonotype. The chain employs TRBV2 and TRBJ2-5, with 10 bases fitting TRBD1. This CDR3 is built from 15 residues. J was trimmed by 1 base and V by 6 bases; bases with no gene match: 5. Germline V CDR1 and CDR2: SNHLY, FYNNEI. The CDR3: CASSGDRGSQETQYF. The CDR3 bases are TGTGCCAGCAGCGGGGACAGGGGTTCCCAAGAGACCCAGTACTTC.

The J gene is TRBJ1-5, the V gene TRBV19; 7 nucleotides match TRBD1. Trimming cost V 5 bases and J 10 bases; bases outside gene matches: 14. Germline lookup yields CDR1 LNHDA and CDR2 SQIVND (reference sequence). The CDR3 has 15 amino acids. The CDR3, as DNA: TGTGCCAGTAGTGCATCCGACAGGGCCGGGCGTCCCCAGCATTTT. This translates into CASSASDRAGRPQHF.

The chain uses TRBV9 and TRBJ1-1, with TRBD1 identical over 7 bases. After removal of 6 bases from V and 0 bases from J, the junction contained 5 bases not matched to a gene. Germline CDR1 reads SGDLS; CDR2 reads YYNGEE. This CDR3 is 14 amino acids long. In DNA form, the CDR3 reads TGTGCCAGCACGACGGGGACAGTGAACACTGAAGCTTTCTTT. Its translation: CASTTGTVNTEAFF.

The chain is built from TRBV6-5 and TRBJ1-2, with a possible D match to TRBD1 (5 bases). The ends were cut back, 4 bases at V and 5 bases at J, with 14 bases in the middle. The CDR3 spans 14 residues. The germline CDR1 and CDR2 sequences are MNHEY and SVGAGI. In DNA form, the CDR3 reads TGTGCCAGCAGTTTAGGCAGGGCGACGTATGGCTACACCTTC. Translation: CASSLGRATYGYTF.

In this sample, this clonotype turned up many times. The V and J genes are TRBV29-1 and TRBJ2-5, with a tentative D call TRBD1 (6 bases). The germline CDR1 and CDR2 sequences are SQVTM and ANQGSEA. Trimming left V 6 bases short and J 5 bases short, with 22 bases between. The CDR3 extends over 15 amino acids. CDR3 DNA: TGCAGCGTCGTACTCCCAACAGGGTTGGTGGAGACCCAGTACTTC. Translation: CSVVLPTGLVETQYF.

This chain joins TRBV6-1 and TRBJ1-1; maybe TRBD1 (5 bases). Germline CDR1 is MNHNS and CDR2 is SASEGT. CDR3 size: 14 residues. Trimming stripped 7 bases from V and 0 bases from J, with 12 bases between. Written as DNA, the CDR3 is TGTGCCAGCAATGGGGCTTTGATGAACACTGAAGCTTTCTTT. This gives the protein CASNGALMNTEAFF.

The chain uses TRBV12-3 or TRBV12-4 and TRBJ1-1, with D perhaps matching TRBD1 (5 bases). Trimming stripped 6 bases from V and 7 bases from J, with 24 bases between. CDR3 length: 16 residues. CDR3 in DNA: TGTGCCAGCAGCCCCCATGAGGGAGCAGGGAAATATGAAGCTTTCTTT. It yields the protein CASSPHEGAGKYEAFF.

This clonotype was seen a few times. The J gene is TRBJ2-3, the V gene TRBV6-5; unclear D gene. The CDR3 is 12 amino acids. V was pared by 4 bases and J by 3 bases, with 5 bases between. CDR1 and CDR2 from the germline V gene are MNHEY and SVGAGI. DNA for the CDR3: TGTGCCAGCAGTTCCCGGACAGATACGCAGTATTTT. Its protein is CASSSRTDTQYF.